One sample yielded the 32 T cell receptor beta chains listed below, sequenced in a study of TIL therapy for anti-PD-1-resistant metastatic lung cancer. Sequencing used immunoSEQ v3. Sequencing was performed with immunoSEQ multiplex PCR; in TCRdb, only in-frame clones are kept and a portion is missing. This repertoire shows 50,000 or so clones, around 64% found once; its top ten account for less than 6.5%. Time point: pre-treatment sample, taken before nivolumab and TIL therapy. Most excised metastases sampled were pleural nodules or supraclavicular lymph nodes. The sample consisted of tumor tissue, taken at baseline. These receptors all stem from a person between 30 and 80 years old with non-small cell lung cancer.

This clone showed up just once. The V gene is TRBV2, the J gene TRBJ2-1, with a possible D match to TRBD1 (5 bases). V dropped 6 bases and J dropped 4 bases, with 10 bases sitting between them. CDR3 size: 13 residues. The germline V gene encodes CDR1 SNHLY and CDR2 FYNNEI. The CDR3 protein is CASRPDSYNEQFF. CDR3 in DNA: TGTGCCAGCAGACCCGACAGTTACAATGAGCAGTTCTTC. The variable domain in full, completed from reference TRBV2 and TRBJ2-1, reads EPEVTQTPSHQVTQMGQEVILRCVPISNHLYFYWYRQILGQKVEFLVSFYNNEISEKSEIFDDQFSVERPDGSNFTLKIRSTKLEDSAMYFCASRPDSYNEQFFGPGTRLTVL.

The V gene is TRBV9, the J gene TRBJ2-5; perhaps TRBD2 as D (5 bases). Trimming removed 0 bases at V and 2 bases at J, with 11 bases between. The CDR3 has 15 residues. Germline CDR1 reads SGDLS; CDR2 reads YYNGEE. In nucleotides, the CDR3 is TGTGCCAGCAGCGTAGGTCCGAGGAGGCAAGAGACCCAGTACTTC. It translates to CASSVGPRRQETQYF. The full variable domain, completed using reference TRBV9 and TRBJ2-5, is DSGVTQTPKHLITATGQRVTLRCSPRSGDLSVYWYQQSLDQGLQFLIQYYNGEERAKGNILERFSAQQFPDLHSELNLSSLELGDSALYFCASSVGPRRQETQYFGPGTRLLVL.

The chain recombines TRBV7-2 with TRBJ1-3, with unresolved D. The ends were cut back, 5 bases at V and 4 bases at J, with 12 bases in the middle. From germline, CDR1 is SGHTA and CDR2 FQGNSA. The CDR3 runs 14 residues. The CDR3 protein is CASSRPGWGNTIYF. CDR3 DNA sequence: TGTGCCAGCAGCAGGCCTGGCTGGGGAAACACCATATATTTT. The complete variable domain, with remaining parts taken from reference TRBV7-2 and TRBJ1-3, reads GAGVSQSPSNKVTEKGKDVELRCDPISGHTALYWYRQSLGQGLEFLIYFQGNSAPDKSGLPSDRFSAERTGGSVSTLTIQRTQQEDSAVYLCASSRPGWGNTIYFGEGSWLTVV.

The chain recombines TRBV9 with TRBJ2-7; D is ambiguous. The CDR3 is made up of 13 amino acids. Per germline, CDR1 SGDLS and CDR2 YYNGEE. V lost 3 bases, J lost 0 bases, and 7 bases lay in between. In DNA, the CDR3 is TGTGCCAGCAGCGGTTACAGCTCCTACGAGCAGTACTTC. Translated, it gives CASSGYSSYEQYF.

This rearrangement joins TRBV10-3 to TRBJ2-7; unclear D gene. The CDR3 totals 17 residues. Germline CDR1 ENHRY, CDR2 SYGVKD. Trimming stripped 6 bases from V and 0 bases from J, with 21 bases between. CDR3 protein: CAISRLLGSVGSYEQYF. The CDR3 DNA reads as TGTGCCATCAGCCGCTTACTTGGCTCGGTGGGCTCCTACGAGCAGTACTTC.

The V and J genes are TRBV7-9 and TRBJ2-3, with D unresolved. V lost 3 bases and J 0 bases, leaving 16 bases between the germline ends. CDR1 SEHNR and CDR2 FQNEAQ come from the germline V gene (reference sequence). This CDR3 contains 17 residues. CDR3 sequence reads: CASSFSLRTASTDTQYF. For the CDR3, the DNA is TGTGCCAGCAGCTTTTCTTTGAGAACCGCTAGCACAGATACGCAGTATTTT. The complete variable domain, with remaining parts taken from reference TRBV7-9 and TRBJ2-3, reads DTGVSQNPRHKITKRGQNVTFRCDPISEHNRLYWYRQTLGQGPEFLTYFQNEAQLEKSRLLSDRFSAERPKGSFSTLEIQRTEQGDSAMYLCASSFSLRTASTDTQYFGPGTRLTVL.

The genes are TRBV5-1 and TRBJ2-5; the D gene is possibly TRBD2 (5 bases). The ends were cut back, 0 bases at V and 4 bases at J, with 10 bases in the middle. Per germline, CDR1 SGHRS and CDR2 YFSETQ. The CDR3 length is 14 residues. CDR3 coding DNA: TGCGCCAGCAGCTTGGCCAAAGCGGCAGAGACCCAGTACTTC. Amino acid sequence: CASSLAKAAETQYF.

V and J are TRBV27 and TRBJ2-7; 9 bases are a match to TRBD1. V lost 6 bases, J lost 5 bases, and 11 bases stayed unmatched. This CDR3 is 15 amino acids long. Germline V gives CDR1 MNHEY, CDR2 SMNVEV (reference sequence). CDR3 sequence (DNA): TGTGCCAGCAGGATCAAGGGACAGGGTTTGAACGAGCAGTACTTC. This gives the protein CASRIKGQGLNEQYF.

The chain links TRBV5-1 to TRBJ1-1; no firm D call. CDR3 length: 14 residues. V lost 0 bases, J lost 7 bases, and 13 bases lay in between. The germline V gene has CDR1 SGHRS and CDR2 YFSETQ. The CDR3 sequence is CASSLAAVEGEAFF. The CDR3, as DNA: TGCGCCAGCAGCTTGGCTGCAGTCGAGGGTGAAGCTTTCTTT.

The chain has TRBV9 and TRBJ2-1, with unresolved D. This CDR3 has 13 residues. V was shortened by 6 bases and J by 4 bases, with 11 bases between the two germline ends. Per the germline V gene, CDR1 is SGDLS and CDR2 is YYNGEE. In nucleotides, the CDR3 is TGTGCCAGCAATAAGGAGTGGTACAATGAGCAGTTCTTC. Translation: CASNKEWYNEQFF.

The J gene is TRBJ2-5, the V gene TRBV5-1; D is perhaps TRBD1 (6 bases). Per the germline V gene, CDR1 is SGHRS and CDR2 is YFSETQ. Trimming removed 0 bases from V and 4 bases from J, with 13 bases in between. The CDR3 consists of 15 residues. CDR3 coding DNA: TGCGCCAGCAGCTTGGCCGGACAGAGGGCAGAGACCCAGTACTTC. As protein: CASSLAGQRAETQYF.

The rearrangement links TRBV15 to TRBJ1-5, with D possibly being TRBD1 (5 bases). This CDR3 has 15 residues. The V gene lost 0 bases and the J gene lost 4 bases, with 10 bases spanning the gap. CDR1 is LNHNV, CDR2 YYDKDF, per germline (reference sequence). The CDR3 protein is CATSRDRGWNQPQHF. CDR3 sequence (DNA): TGTGCCACCAGCAGAGATAGGGGATGGAATCAGCCCCAGCATTTT.

The J gene is TRBJ2-4, the V gene TRBV7-2; D possibly corresponds to TRBD2 (7 bases). V lost 1 base to trimming and J lost 8 bases, with 18 bases between them. The germline V gene has CDR1 SGHTA and CDR2 FQGNSA. This CDR3 contains 16 residues. CDR3 residues: CASSLVGAGAGDIQYF. The CDR3 DNA reads TGTGCCAGCAGCTTAGTCGGCGCGGGGGCAGGGGACATTCAGTACTTC.

This chain joins TRBV7-8 and TRBJ2-7; D remains unclear. V dropped 4 bases and J dropped 2 bases, with 21 bases sitting between them. The CDR3 is 17 residues long. Per germline, CDR1 SGHVS and CDR2 FQNEAQ. CDR3 coding DNA: TGTGCCAGCAGCTCTCCTATAGGACCCTCCCCCCCCTACGAGCAGTACTTC. Translated, it gives CASSSPIGPSPPYEQYF.

This sequence joins TRBV7-2 and TRBJ2-5; 9 positions match TRBD2. Germline V gene lookup returns CDR1 SGHTA and CDR2 FQGNSA. V lost 1 base and J lost 1; bases outside the gene matches: 4. This CDR3 has 16 amino acids. The CDR3 sequence is CASSLVGGGGQETQYF. DNA of the CDR3: TGTGCCAGCAGCTTAGTAGGCGGGGGGGGCCAAGAGACCCAGTACTTC. The full variable domain, its missing parts supplied by reference TRBV7-2 and TRBJ2-5, is GAGVSQSPSNKVTEKGKDVELRCDPISGHTALYWYRQSLGQGLEFLIYFQGNSAPDKSGLPSDRFSAERTGGSVSTLTIQRTQQEDSAVYLCASSLVGGGGQETQYFGPGTRLLVL.

V gene TRBV5-6 combines with J gene TRBJ2-3; 8 bases are shared with TRBD2. V shed 4 bases, J shed 1 base, and the junction held 8 bases outside the gene matches. Germline V gene data show CDR1 as SGHDT and CDR2 as YYEEEE. The length of the CDR3 is 16 residues. CDR3 sequence (DNA): TGTGCCAGCAGCCCAGAGGGTAGCGGGGGCACAGATACGCAGTATTTT. It yields the protein CASSPEGSGGTDTQYF. The variable domain in full, with the rest retrieved from reference TRBV5-6 and TRBJ2-3, is DAGVTQSPTHLIKTRGQQVTLRCSPKSGHDTVSWYQQALGQGPQFIFQYYEEEERQRGNFPDRFSGHQFPNYSSELNVNALLLGDSALYLCASSPEGSGGTDTQYFGPGTRLTVL.

V usage is TRBV4-1 and J usage is TRBJ2-1; 11 nucleotides align to TRBD2. This CDR3 region has 17 residues. The germline V gene encodes CDR1 MGHRA and CDR2 YSYEKL. Unmatched junction bases numbered 7, after V lost 4 bases and J lost 2 bases. For the CDR3, the DNA is TGCGCCAGCAGCCCAGGGGCTAGCGGGGGGCCCTACAATGAGCAGTTCTTC. It yields the protein CASSPGASGGPYNEQFF.

The CDR3 loop is CASSEGSGSPYNEQFF. CDR3 DNA: TGTGCCAGCAGTGAGGGTAGCGGGAGCCCCTACAATGAGCAGTTCTTC. The chain has TRBV6-1 and TRBJ2-1, with 9 bases aligning to TRBD2. This CDR3 is 16 amino acids long. The germline gives CDR1 MNHNS, CDR2 SASEGT. V lost 3 bases to trimming and J lost 2 bases; unmatched junction nucleotides: 5.

The genes are TRBV6-6 and TRBJ2-7; 7 bases agree with TRBD1. Germline trimming cut 5 bases from V and 3 bases from J; bases unmatched to any gene: 4. Per germline, CDR1 MNHNY and CDR2 SVGAGI (reference sequence). The CDR3 consists of 13 residues. CDR3 coding DNA: TGTGCCAGCAGTGGGGACAGTAACTACGAGCAGTACTTC. Translation: CASSGDSNYEQYF.

This clone came up a few times. The V gene is TRBV11-2, the J gene TRBJ1-2; D unclear. This CDR3 is built from 12 residues. With 0 bases removed from V and 5 bases from J, the gap between germline ends came to 4 bases. Germline V gene data show CDR1 as SGHAT and CDR2 as FQNNGV. CDR3 amino acids: CASSLEGYGYTF. CDR3 DNA sequence: TGTGCCAGCAGCTTAGAAGGGTATGGCTACACCTTC.

V gene TRBV5-1 combines with J gene TRBJ1-5; D perhaps matches TRBD1 (6 bases). V lost 2 bases, J lost 2 bases, and 11 bases lay in between. The CDR3 is made up of 15 amino acids. The germline V gene encodes CDR1 SGHRS and CDR2 YFSETQ. The CDR3 DNA reads as TGCGCCAGCAGCTTAGGGGGGGCGGGCAATCAGCCCCAGCATTTT. Translation: CASSLGGAGNQPQHF.

J is TRBJ2-1 and V is TRBV18; 8 bases are a match to TRBD2. The junction had 4 bases not matched to a gene; V was cut back by 0 bases and J by 0 bases. This CDR3 is 17 amino acids long. Germline-derived CDR1 and CDR2 are KGHSH and LQKENI. This chain's CDR3 is CASSPPQSGGSYNEQFF. The CDR3 DNA sequence: TGTGCCAGCTCACCACCCCAGAGCGGGGGCTCCTACAATGAGCAGTTCTTC. The variable domain in full, completed from reference TRBV18 and TRBJ2-1, reads NAGVMQNPRHLVRRRGQEARLRCSPMKGHSHVYWYRQLPEEGLKFMVYLQKENIIDESGMPKERFSAEFPKEGPSILRIQQVVRGDSAAYFCASSPPQSGGSYNEQFFGPGTRLTVL.

The chain is built from TRBV6-5 and TRBJ1-1, with D possibly being TRBD1 (6 bases). Trimming cost V 5 bases and J 0 bases, with 13 bases left between them. The CDR3 totals 15 residues. CDR1 and CDR2 (germline): MNHEY, SVGAGI. The CDR3 protein is CASSGGTHLNTEAFF. DNA for the CDR3: TGTGCCAGCAGTGGAGGGACACACCTGAACACTGAAGCTTTCTTT.

The chain couples TRBV13 to TRBJ1-1; D is unclear. Germline CDR1 and CDR2: PRHDT and FYEKMQ (reference sequence). The CDR3 runs 13 residues. The V gene lost 1 base and the J gene lost 1 base, with 4 bases spanning the gap. CDR3 bases: TGTGCCAGCAGCTTAGTAGGGAACACTGAAGCTTTCTTT. Amino acid sequence: CASSLVGNTEAFF.

This clone has more than one count but fewer than ten. The rearrangement joins TRBV5-1 to TRBJ1-1, with D uncertain. The CDR3 totals 13 residues. Between the trimmed V and J ends, which lost 4 bases and 1 base, there was a span of 8 bases. In germline, CDR1 is SGHRS, CDR2 YFSETQ. This chain's CDR3 is CASSPRKNTEAFF. The CDR3, as DNA: TGCGCCAGCAGCCCCCGAAAGAACACTGAAGCTTTCTTT.

This clone was observed a handful of times. This chain joins TRBV5-6 and TRBJ1-5; maybe TRBD1 (5 bases). There are 16 residues in the CDR3. V was trimmed by 2 bases and J by 2 bases, leaving 14 bases between them. The germline V gene encodes CDR1 SGHDT and CDR2 YYEEEE. The CDR3 spells CASSLGFRAGNQPQHF. The CDR3 nucleotides are TGTGCCAGCAGCTTAGGATTCAGGGCGGGCAATCAGCCCCAGCATTTT.

Here the CDR3 DNA reads TGCAGCGTTCCAAAGGACAGGAACACCGGGGAGCTGTTTTTT. It codes for CSVPKDRNTGELFF. V is TRBV29-1 and J is TRBJ2-2, with D possibly matching TRBD1 (6 bases). This CDR3 is 14 amino acids long. Trimming took off 5 bases at V and 1 base at J, with 11 bases between the two ends. Germline V CDR1 and CDR2: SQVTM, ANQGSEA.

The chain links TRBV30 to TRBJ1-2; 12 bases fit TRBD1. The germline CDR1 and CDR2 sequences are GTSNPN and SVGIG (reference sequence). This CDR3 comprises 13 residues. Losses at the gene ends were 3 bases for V and 8 bases for J; bases not matched to a gene: 4. The CDR3 loop reads CAWRGTGGVGYTF. CDR3 sequence (DNA): TGTGCCTGGAGAGGGACAGGGGGCGTAGGCTACACCTTC.

The V call is TRBV7-3, the J call TRBJ2-2, with D unclear. V was shortened by 3 bases and J by 3 bases, with 11 bases between the two germline ends. Germline V gene sequence: CDR1 SGHTA, CDR2 FQGTGA. This CDR3 has 15 residues. DNA for the CDR3: TGTGCCAGCAGCTTTTTAGGGCTTGACACCGGGGAGCTGTTTTTT. Amino acids: CASSFLGLDTGELFF. The full variable domain, in which reference TRBV7-3 and TRBJ2-2 provide the parts outside the CDR3, is GAGVSQTPSNKVTEKGKYVELRCDPISGHTALYWYRQSLGQGPEFLIYFQGTGAADDSGLPNDRFFAVRPEGSVSTLKIQRTERGDSAVYLCASSFLGLDTGELFFGEGSRLTVL.

The chain carries TRBV7-2 and TRBJ2-7; D is undetermined. Trimming stripped 7 bases from V and 1 base from J, with 8 bases between. The CDR3 sequence is 12 residues long. Germline CDR1 SGHTA, CDR2 FQGNSA. The CDR3 bases are TGTGCCAGCAAAAGGGATTCCTACGAGCAGTACTTC. As protein: CASKRDSYEQYF.

The V call is TRBV30, the J call TRBJ1-4; unclear D gene. The germline gives CDR1 GTSNPN, CDR2 SVGIG (reference sequence). The V gene lost 3 bases and the J gene lost 4 bases, with 9 bases spanning the gap. There are 13 residues in the CDR3. CDR3 sequence reads: CAWSRAVNEKLFF. Here the CDR3 DNA reads TGTGCCTGGAGCCGGGCTGTTAATGAAAAACTGTTTTTT.

The V and J genes are TRBV6-5 and TRBJ1-1, with D maybe TRBD1 (6 bases). The length of the CDR3 is 14 residues. The germline V and J ends were trimmed by 6 bases and 1 base, with 12 bases remaining between them. In germline, CDR1 is MNHEY, CDR2 SVGAGI. As DNA, the CDR3 is TGTGCCAGCAGGGAACAGGGACAGAACACTGAAGCTTTCTTT. This encodes CASREQGQNTEAFF.